This T cell receptor (beta chain) came from a study of cytomegalovirus exposure and HLA in healthy donors. About the study: In a previous analysis, 110 million or so unique TCR beta sequences were found from roughly 180 million T cells.

Primers: 60 Vbeta forward and 13 Jbeta reverse. Source study methods: Unique TCR beta chains numbered around 80 million in a later analysis, with around 10 million shared. Data came from immunoSEQ multiplex PCR; TCRdb stores just in-frame clones and leaves some out. Clone size and the V and J calls come from that table; the DNA yielded D and trimming. The sample holds 210,000 or so clones, over 75% seen once. Germline V gene data show CDR1 as LGHNT and CDR2 as FRNRAP. V shed 5 bases and J 7 bases; nucleotides not matched to a gene: 11. The CDR3 contains 14 residues. This receptor was taken from a boy aged 5-17 years in good health and CMV-seronegative. V usage is TRBV12-5 and J usage is TRBJ2-7; 7 positions agree with TRBD1. The sample taken for sequencing was PBMCs. As DNA, the CDR3 is TGTGCTAGTGGTCGGGACAGTCTGGTGCATGAGCAGTACTTC. It encodes CASGRDSLVHEQYF.